A single sample gave rise to the 17 T cell receptor beta chains below, sequenced in a study of T cells in women clearing cervical HPV infection. TCRdb's copy holds only in-frame clones and misses some; the assay was immunoSEQ multiplex PCR. The listing contains roughly 36,000 clones. Material: blood buffy coat. These receptors were obtained from a woman aged 18-70 years with a cervical HPV16 infection that either progressed to CIN3+ or cleared (not recorded which).

Notes on this clone: The sequenced fragment ends 3 residues before the CDR3 boundary, so the rest is inferred from the germline J gene. The rearrangement links TRBV9 to TRBJ2-5; weak D call: TRBD2 (6 bases). CDR1 is SGDLS, CDR2 YYNGEE, per germline. V was shortened by 6 bases and J by 4 bases, with 19 bases between the two germline ends. The CDR3 runs to 15 residues. The sequenced part of the CDR3 DNA is TGTGCCAGCATACCTGGAGGGGCTAATCTAGAGACC. The encoded protein is CASIPGGANLET. The entire CDR3 protein reads CASIPGGANLETQYF. The variable domain in full, with the rest retrieved from reference TRBV9 and TRBJ2-5, is DSGVTQTPKHLITATGQRVTLRCSPRSGDLSVYWYQQSLDQGLQFLIQYYNGEERAKGNILERFSAQQFPDLHSELNLSSLELGDSALYFCASIPGGANLETQYFGPGTRLLVL.

Note on this clone: Sequencing ends 3 residues short of the CDR3 end; the germline J gene provides the rest. The chain has TRBV6-1 and TRBJ1-2; D not resolved. CDR3 length: 16 residues. The V gene's germline CDR1 is MNHNS and CDR2 SASEGT. CDR3 bases read: TGTGCCAGCAGTGAGAGTAATCCAACTCTCTCCTACGAC. As protein: CASSESNPTLSYD. The whole CDR3 sequence is CASSESNPTLSYDYTF.

CDR3 loop: CASSSPDRAGELFF. The CDR3 DNA, read in part, is TGCGCCAGCAGCTCCCCTGACAGGGCCGGGGAG. The chain is built from TRBV5-1 and TRBJ2-2, with 7 nucleotides matching TRBD1. Read sequence stops 3 residues before the CDR3 end, and the germline J gene provides the missing end. V gave up 3 bases and J gave up 6 bases; unmatched junction bases: 5. The length of the CDR3 is 14 residues. The germline V gene encodes CDR1 SGHRS and CDR2 YFSETQ.

Concerning this clone: The CDR3 goes on 3 residues after the read ends, and that part is filled in from the germline J gene. The chain couples TRBV5-6 to TRBJ1-2; D unresolved. V was trimmed by 3 bases and J by 4 bases, leaving 16 bases between them. Germline V gene sequence: CDR1 SGHDT, CDR2 YYEEEE. The length of the CDR3 is 15 residues. The CDR3 is CASSSVQVSTYGYTF. CDR3 bases read: TGTGCCAGCAGCTCGGTGCAAGTCTCCACCTATGGC.

On this clone: The sequence runs out 3 residues before the end of the CDR3; the remainder is reconstructed from the germline J gene. This sequence joins TRBV20-1 and TRBJ1-6; D is undetermined. The germline CDR1 and CDR2 sequences are DFQATT and SNEGSKA (reference sequence). The CDR3 length is 13 residues. V gave up 2 bases and J gave up 10 bases, with 12 bases separating them. Incomplete CDR3 DNA: TGCAGTGCTAGAACTGGGCGTGAATCACCC. It yields the protein CSARTGRESP. The CDR3 reads in full as CSARTGRESPLHF.

This clone ranks as large in terms of frequency. The read ends 3 residues early relative to the CDR3; the germline J gene fills the gap. This sequence joins TRBV7-1 and TRBJ2-2, with 8 bases identical to TRBD2. TRBV7-1 is labeled an ORF, and its function is uncertain. With 3 bases clipped from V and 3 bases from J, the junction kept 18 bases outside the gene matches. This CDR3 is 20 amino acids long. The sequenced part of the CDR3 DNA is TGTGCCAGCAGCTCTACCGACAGGAACGGGATAGCGGGATACACCGGGGAG. Protein: CASSSTDRNGIAGYTGE. The complete CDR3 reads CASSSTDRNGIAGYTGELFF.

As to this clone: The CDR3 is cut off 3 residues early in the read; its end comes from the germline J gene. This sequence joins TRBV2 and TRBJ1-4; 7 bases are a match to TRBD1. The CDR3 spans 13 residues. Germline V lookup: CDR1 SNHLY, CDR2 FYNNEI. CDR3 bases read: TGTGCCAGCAGGGGGACAGCAAATTCACCA. This encodes CASRGTANSP. The full CDR3 protein reads CASRGTANSPLFF.

In the case of this clone: The CDR3 end falls 3 residues outside the read, so it is completed with the germline J gene. The chain uses TRBV19 and TRBJ2-1; 11 bases map to TRBD2. Germline loops: CDR1 LNHDA, CDR2 SQIVND (reference sequence). This CDR3 spans 14 amino acids. After removal of 3 bases from V and 8 bases from J, the junction contained 3 bases not matched to a gene. The DNA read from the CDR3 is TGTGCCAGTAGTATTACTAGCGGGAGCGATGAG. Translated: CASSITSGSDE. The whole CDR3 sequence is CASSITSGSDEQFF.

On this clone itself: The CDR3 end lies 3 residues beyond the end of the read and is filled in from the germline J gene. The rearrangement joins TRBV6-2 or TRBV6-3 to TRBJ2-7; a possible D gene is TRBD1 (6 bases). Germline V gives CDR1 MNHEY, CDR2 SVGEGT. The CDR3 totals 14 residues. V was cut by 0 bases and J by 4 bases, with 10 bases left in between. The DNA read from the CDR3 is TGTGCCAGCAGTTACTCCGGGACAAAGTACGAG. It encodes CASSYSGTKYE. The CDR3 as a whole reads CASSYSGTKYEQYF.

A word on this clone: Read data end 3 residues before the CDR3 end; the end is taken from the germline J gene. V gene TRBV20-1 combines with J gene TRBJ1-5; D possibly corresponds to TRBD1 (5 bases). Germline V gives CDR1 DFQATT, CDR2 SNEGSKA (reference sequence). Trimming took 5 bases from V and 0 from J, leaving 11 bases between them. The CDR3 sequence is 14 residues long. The CDR3 spells CSASSTDSNQPQHF. Incomplete CDR3 DNA: TGCAGTGCTTCTTCGACAGATAGCAATCAGCCC.

Details on this clone: The CDR3 extends 3 residues past the end of the read, so its final part is completed from the germline J gene. V gene TRBV19 combines with J gene TRBJ2-1; D perhaps matches TRBD2 (5 bases). CDR3 length: 16 amino acids. V was shortened by 9 bases and J by 0 bases, with 18 bases between the two germline ends. The V gene's germline CDR1 is LNHDA and CDR2 SQIVND (reference sequence). CDR3 sequence reads: CASSLDGVSSYNEQFF. CDR3 bases read: TGTGCCAGCAGCCTCGACGGGGTGAGCTCCTACAATGAG.

Of note for this clone: The read finishes 3 residues shy of the CDR3 end, and the germline J gene is used to complete it. The chain combines TRBV29-1 with TRBJ1-2, with TRBD1 identical over 10 bases. This CDR3 spans 12 amino acids. CDR1 and CDR2 from the germline V gene are SQVTM and ANQGSEA. Trimming took 6 bases from V and 4 from J; bases not matched to a gene: 2. CDR3 DNA (partial): TGCAGCGTGGGGGACAGGGGCTATGGC. This encodes CSVGDRGYG. The full CDR3 reads CSVGDRGYGYTF.

To note about this clone: The missing CDR3 end, 3 residues past where the read stops, is filled in from the germline J gene. This sequence joins TRBV7-2 and TRBJ1-3; maybe TRBD1 (5 bases). V lost 5 bases and J lost 0, with 8 bases in between. CDR3 length equals 14 residues. Germline V gene sequence: CDR1 SGHTA, CDR2 FQGNSA. The CDR3: CASSRGGSGNTIYF. CDR3 DNA, as far as it was read: TGTGCCAGCAGCCGGGGGGGCTCTGGAAACACC.

As regards this clone: Sequencing ends 3 residues short of the CDR3 end; the germline J gene provides the rest. The chain carries TRBV2 and TRBJ1-1; D call uncertain. The CDR3 is 15 amino acids. V lost 3 bases and J lost 0, with 11 bases in between. Germline CDR1 and CDR2: SNHLY and FYNNEI. The CDR3 sequence is CASSEQANMNTEAFF. The sequenced CDR3 bases are TGTGCCAGCAGTGAGCAGGCAAACATGAACACTGAA. Complete variable domain (other parts from reference TRBV2 and TRBJ1-1): EPEVTQTPSHQVTQMGQEVILRCVPISNHLYFYWYRQILGQKVEFLVSFYNNEISEKSEIFDDQFSVERPDGSNFTLKIRSTKLEDSAMYFCASSEQANMNTEAFFGQGTRLTVV.

The CDR3 is CATSSHSRSYNEQFF. Partial CDR3 DNA: TGTGCCACCAGCAGTCACTCCCGATCCTACAATGAG. The V gene is TRBV15, the J gene TRBJ2-1; D call uncertain. The CDR3 end lies 3 residues beyond the end of the read and is filled in from the germline J gene. Germline loops: CDR1 LNHNV, CDR2 YYDKDF (reference sequence). The V gene lost 3 bases and the J gene lost 1 base, with 10 bases spanning the gap. The CDR3 is 15 amino acids.

As regards this clone: The read ends 3 residues early relative to the CDR3; the germline J gene fills the gap. The V call is TRBV2, the J call TRBJ1-2, with D possibly matching TRBD1 (5 bases). CDR3 length: 13 residues. The germline CDR1 and CDR2 sequences are SNHLY and FYNNEI. The sequenced CDR3 bases are TGTGCCAGCAGTGTAACAGGCAGACGGGGC. Amino acids: CASSVTGRRG. The full CDR3 protein is CASSVTGRRGYTF.

Note on this clone: The read is 3 residues too short to cover the CDR3 end, so that end is filled in from the germline J gene. The V and J genes are TRBV19 and TRBJ2-3; 12 nucleotides match TRBD1. The CDR3 length is 16 residues. Germline V lookup: CDR1 LNHDA, CDR2 SQIVND (reference sequence). The covered CDR3 bases are TGTGCCAGTAGTCCCGTAGGGACAGGGGGCAATCAGCCG. This sequence encodes CASSPVGTGGNQP. The whole CDR3 reads CASSPVGTGGNQPQYF.